This T cell receptor beta chain was observed in a study of blood T cell repertoires in COVID-19. Study at large: T cells, B-cell-depleted T cells, or PBMCs provided the cDNA or gDNA that served as material.

Only in-frame clones appear in the TCRdb table, and some are missing; sequencing was by immunoSEQ multiplex PCR. Of under 300,000 clones in the sample, approximately 84% are singletons; the top ten hold 5% to 7.5%. The study drew participants aged about 18 to 95 years from approximately 25 US areas. Within 2 weeks before study entry, exposed participants met a COVID-19 case. V lost 8 bases, J lost 0 bases, and 4 bases stayed unmatched. CDR1 is ENHRY and CDR2 is SYGVKD in the germline V gene. The CDR3 spans 14 residues. The chain couples TRBV10-3 to TRBJ2-3, with TRBD2 identical over 8 bases. This sequence was found in a woman in her fifties or sixties who had been exposed to COVID-19. Material: PBMCs or T cells enriched from blood (not recorded which). Here the CDR3 DNA reads TGTGCCATCTCGGGCGGGGGGAGCACAGATACGCAGTATTTT. This translates into CAISGGGSTDTQYF.